The present T cell receptor (beta chain) was sequenced within a study of T cells in Graves' hyperthyroidism and ophthalmopathy. About the research overall: At initial diagnosis, before any treatment had begun, peripheral blood was obtained.

Of note for this clonotype: Its antigen remains unknown.

Each ophthalmopathy patient scored at least 3 on the Clinical Activity Score and at least 4 on NOSPECS grade, with duration under 3 months. A roughly 9.7 ml volume of fresh peripheral blood provided the PBMCs. The CDR3 has 15 amino acids. V was trimmed by 3 bases and J by 0 bases, leaving 12 bases between them. Germline V CDR1 and CDR2: SQVTM, ANQGSEA. Findings of the study overall: Blood samples included most of the expanded thyroid clonotypes exceeding 0.001.

RNA transcripts served as the template for amplifying TCR beta CDR3 regions. Researchers ran a first-round RT-PCR on the TCR CDR3 using the HTBI primer set. Using its own MiXCR run on the multiplex PCR reads, TCRdb lists one record per CDR3 protein. This sample yields under 500,000 distinct CDR3 sequences, of which over 13% are seen a single time; around 27% belongs to the top ten. The sample taken for sequencing was blood. This chain links TRBV29-1 with TRBJ2-4, with D unresolved. The sequence was collected from a middle-aged man with Graves' ophthalmopathy. CDR3 region: CSVETPRPAKNIQYF. CDR3 sequence (DNA): TGCAGCGTTGAGACCCCGCGACCAGCCAAAAACATTCAGTACTTC.